This is a list of T cell receptor beta chains from one sample in a study of monozygotic twins with inflammatory bowel disease. TCRdb reanalyzed the 5' RACE reads and collapses them to one entry per CDR3 protein, without DNA. Across over 150,000 distinct CDR3 sequences, the top ten clones capture approximately 3% of the sample. Sequencing was performed on blood. The receptors were gathered from a human donor with ulcerative colitis or Crohn's disease, or a healthy co-twin of an affected twin (not recorded which). Each CDR3 is given with its conserved first and last residue. The order of the fields is J gene, V gene, CDR3 protein.

TRBJ2-5,TRBV4-3,CASSETFQETQYF
TRBJ2-3,TRBV9,CASSAGLAGFTDTQYF
TRBJ1-6,TRBV28,CASSSGPINNSPLHF
TRBJ2-2,TRBV10-3,CAISESPDNVGELFF
TRBJ1-3,TRBV12-3/TRBV12-4,CASSFSGGTGNTIYF
TRBJ1-2,TRBV20-1,CSARVLTDYGYTF
TRBJ2-5,TRBV18,CASSPPGEKTQYF
TRBJ2-3,TRBV7-3,CASSLYGGTNTQYF
TRBJ2-7,TRBV5-6,CASTETLGATIEQYF
TRBJ2-5,TRBV5-1,CASSFQAGQETQYF
TRBJ2-6,TRBV12-3/TRBV12-4,CASSLTREFNVLTF
TRBJ2-1,TRBV28,CASGGFGGNEQFF
TRBJ2-5,TRBV20-1,CSASARQETQYF
TRBJ2-1,TRBV4-1,CASSRGLAGENEQFF
TRBJ1-1,TRBV18,CASSPSDLNTEAFF
TRBJ2-3,TRBV7-3,CASSLPGITDTQYF
TRBJ2-3,TRBV5-1,CASSQGLAGVDTQYF
TRBJ2-1,TRBV5-1,CASRPGTVPYNEQFF
TRBJ1-5,TRBV20-1,CSAPRTGPNQPQHF
TRBJ2-5,TRBV18,CASLRQGRETQYF
TRBJ2-1,TRBV7-2,CASSLWLAGEQFF
TRBJ2-1,TRBV14,CASSSRLANEQFF
TRBJ2-7,TRBV28,CASSFLGQGYEQYF
TRBJ2-3,TRBV7-8,CASRQAGTDTQYF
TRBJ1-5,TRBV7-9,CASSSVPGQGQPQHF
TRBJ2-7,TRBV28,CASSFILGFLEQYF
TRBJ2-5,TRBV27,CASSLNRPGREGLKTQYF
TRBJ2-5,TRBV29-1,CSVMGLGGWTKTQETQYF
TRBJ2-7,TRBV15,CATSPRRNYEQYF
TRBJ1-2,TRBV5-1,CASSLNRGEWNYGYTF
TRBJ2-1,TRBV20-1,CSAYSGRSSYNEQFF
TRBJ2-5,TRBV7-2,CASSFRKETQYF
TRBJ2-5,TRBV4-3,CASSQDTSRVGETQYF
TRBJ2-1,TRBV7-9,CASSLDRGSGAYNEQFF
TRBJ1-1,TRBV2,CASSPGRGTEAFF
TRBJ2-1,TRBV12-3/TRBV12-4,CASSLALSPSSYNEQFF
TRBJ2-1,TRBV6-1,CASTPTTSGTYNEQFF